Listed below are T cell receptor beta chains from one sample, sequenced in a study of neurological immune-mediated disorders. TCRdb re-called the 5' RACE reads through MiXCR, storing one row per CDR3 protein. Here the sample spans 65,000 to 90,000 distinct CDR3 sequences, about 5.2% being singletons. Sequenced input: PBMCs. These receptors all come from a woman younger than 45 with multiple sclerosis. The CDR3 runs from the conserved cysteine through the conserved F or W. The D gene is left open where the match is weak. Not all rows give a size; the values are once, few, many and, for expanded clones, a class.

>TRBJ1-2|many|TRBV10-3|TRBD1
CAISAGQGGHGYTF
TGTGCCATCAGTGCCGGACAGGGAGGCCATGGCTACACCTTC
>TRBJ2-2|many|TRBV3-1|-
CASSQKTKNTGELFF
TGTGCCAGCAGCCAAAAGACAAAGAACACCGGGGAGCTGTTTTTT
>TRBJ2-3|-|TRBV20-1|TRBD2
CSARDPSGRATQTDTQYF
TGCAGTGCTAGAGACCCTAGCGGGAGGGCCACCCAAACAGATACGCAGTATTTT
>TRBJ2-3|many|TRBV20-1|TRBD2
CSASLAGEHTQYF
TGCAGTGCTAGCCTAGCGGGAGAACATACGCAGTATTTT
>TRBJ2-1|many|TRBV5-5|-
CASSRRDKYNEQFF
TGTGCCAGCAGTAGGAGAGATAAGTACAATGAGCAGTTCTTC
>TRBJ2-3|few|TRBV2|TRBD2
CASSGLGSGDTDTQYF
TGTGCCAGCAGTGGGCTGGGTAGCGGGGACACAGATACGCAGTATTTT
>TRBJ2-4|many|TRBV20-1|TRBD2
CSASQGLVGNIQYF
TGCAGTGCTAGCCAAGGACTAGTAGGAAACATTCAGTACTTC
>TRBJ2-7|many|TRBV20-1|TRBD1
CSARDLGQIYEQYF
TGCAGTGCTAGAGACCTGGGACAGATATACGAGCAGTACTTC
>TRBJ1-5|many|TRBV12-3/TRBV12-4|-
CASSFLYNQPQHF
TGTGCCAGCAGTTTCTTGTACAATCAGCCCCAGCATTTT
>TRBJ2-3|few|TRBV7-8|-
CASSPNRWGIGDTQYF
TGTGCCAGCAGCCCAAATAGGTGGGGCATTGGAGATACGCAGTATTTT
>TRBJ1-1|few|TRBV12-3/TRBV12-4|TRBD1
CASSGGQGNRGGAFF
TGTGCCAGCAGTGGGGGACAGGGGAACCGCGGTGGGGCTTTCTTT
>TRBJ2-3|many|TRBV29-1|-
CSVEHQGFIGTDTQYF
TGCAGCGTTGAACACCAGGGCTTTATCGGCACAGATACGCAGTATTTT
>TRBJ2-3|many|TRBV27|TRBD2
CASSPLGTTEGDTQYF
TGTGCCAGCAGTCCTCTAGGGACTACTGAAGGGGATACGCAGTATTTT
>TRBJ2-5|many|TRBV5-1|TRBD2
CASSLRTSGSRETQYF
TGCGCCAGCAGCTTGAGAACTAGCGGCTCCCGAGAGACCCAGTACTTC
>TRBJ1-1|many|TRBV4-2|-
CASSQLRDGAGLDEAFF
TGTGCCAGCAGCCAACTGAGGGACGGGGCCGGTTTGGATGAAGCTTTCTTT
>TRBJ1-1|many|TRBV10-3|TRBD1
CAISVTGGGIPEAFF
TGTGCCATCAGTGTGACAGGGGGCGGAATTCCTGAAGCTTTCTTT
>TRBJ1-5|many|TRBV6-1|-
CASSEVASYQPQHF
TGTGCCAGCAGTGAAGTGGCCAGTTATCAGCCCCAGCATTTT
>TRBJ2-5|few|TRBV5-1|-
CASSLGYGAETQYF
TGCGCCAGCAGCTTGGGTTATGGAGCAGAGACCCAGTACTTC
>TRBJ2-7|many|TRBV10-3|-
CAIRADTSYEQYF
TGTGCCATCAGGGCAGATACATCCTACGAGCAGTACTTC
>TRBJ2-7|many|TRBV20-1|TRBD1
CSLAGQGIGSYEQYF
TGCAGCTTGGCGGGACAGGGGATTGGGTCCTACGAGCAGTACTTC
>TRBJ2-5|many|TRBV5-1|TRBD1
CASSKLTGVGETQYF
TGCGCCAGCAGCAAACTCACAGGGGTGGGAGAGACCCAGTACTTC
>TRBJ2-1|many|TRBV5-1|TRBD2
CASSLGTSGSWNEQFF
TGCGCCAGCAGCTTGGGGACTAGCGGGAGTTGGAATGAGCAGTTCTTC
>TRBJ2-3|many|TRBV4-1|-
CASSQEGRPSDTQYF
TGCGCCAGCAGCCAAGAAGGGAGACCCTCAGATACGCAGTATTTT